This paragraph reports one TCR beta chain. This sample is drawn from a study of control samples from healthy donors and cancer patients. The CDR3 spans 16 residues. The assay was immunoSEQ multiplex PCR, and TCRdb's table has in-frame clones only and misses some. This table has some 100,000 clones, approximately 95% appearing once. This chain connects TRBV1 to TRBJ2-1; the table gives TRBD2 as D, unverified against the DNA. TRBV1 is shown as a pseudogene. This TCR was recovered from a man between 18 and 29 years old in good health. Sequencing was carried out using blood. CDR3 residues: CTSSLPGGASYNEQFF. CDR3 in DNA: TGCACCAGCAGCCTCCCAGGAGGGGCCTCCTACAATGAGCAGTTCTTC.